Below, one T cell receptor (beta chain) is given with its context. Its antigen remains unknown. Assay used: immunoSEQ multiplex PCR; TCRdb lists only in-frame clones, some missing. The sample contains 65,000 to 90,000 clones, about 91% of which appear only once. This sample stems from a study of OX40 agonist ivuxolimab in advanced cancers. Study overall: The treatment was a fully human IgG2 OX40 agonist, ivuxolimab. Broader study findings: At 0.1 to 3.0 mg/kg and by week 6, clonal expansion occurred in CD4+ and CD8+ blood T cells.

V trimming: 4 bases; J trimming: 5 bases; junction bases outside the gene matches: 6. Per the germline V gene, CDR1 is SGHTA and CDR2 is FQGNSA. This CDR3 contains 14 residues. This TCR came from an adult with an advanced solid tumor such as melanoma, head and neck, liver or kidney cancer. This sample comprised CD4+ or CD8+ T cells sorted from blood, obtained in a trial of the OX40 agonist ivuxolimab. This chain connects TRBV7-2 to TRBJ2-5; 8 bases line up with TRBD1. The DNA of the CDR3 is TGTGCCAGCAGCTCGCAGGGGGCGCGGGAGACCCAGTACTTC. Protein sequence: CASSSQGARETQYF.